The clone carrying this T cell receptor beta chain was seen more than once but under ten times. Sequenced by immunoSEQ multiplex PCR; TCRdb stores in-frame clones only, minus some. Altogether 150,000 to 250,000 clones are present, about 76% being singletons, with the ten largest covering 5.5% to 7%. Per germline, CDR1 SGHTA and CDR2 FQGNSA. Trimming pared 5 bases from V and 0 bases from J, leaving 17 bases between. The CDR3 runs to 16 residues. These data are taken from a study of blood T cell repertoires in COVID-19. Study summary: T cells, B-cell-depleted T cells, or PBMCs provided the cDNA or gDNA that served as material.

Sequencing input: peripheral blood. The chain employs TRBV7-2 and TRBJ2-7, with D possibly being TRBD2 (5 bases). The clonotype comes from a woman aged 40 to 50 with COVID-19, enrolled during active disease. The CDR3 nucleotides are TGTGCCAGCAGCCCCCTTGGAGGCGGGCCCTCCTACGAGCAGTACTTC. Translated, it gives CASSPLGGGPSYEQYF.